The sequence of this T cell receptor beta chain was determined in a study of shared clonotypes between healthy human individuals. All donors qualified as healthy HIV-negative adults and had experienced no recent acute infections or vaccinations. Germline-derived CDR1 and CDR2 are MDHEN and SYDVKM. V was cut by 8 bases and J by 2 bases, with 11 bases left in between. CDR3 length equals 13 residues. Libraries were prepared by immunoSEQ multiplex PCR; TCRdb keeps only in-frame clonotypes and omits some of them. The table lists a few million clones, 85% to 95% of them singletons. This chain links TRBV28 with TRBJ2-3; D is unclear. What was sequenced was naive CD4+ T cells from PBMCs. This sample's subset: CD45RA+ positively selected. This sequence was found in a man in his late teens or twenties in good health. Some clones in this sample may be carry-over from other donors' samples. CDR3 protein: CASSTVATDTQYF. The CDR3 nucleotides are TGTGCCAGCTCCACGGTGGCCACAGATACGCAGTATTTT.